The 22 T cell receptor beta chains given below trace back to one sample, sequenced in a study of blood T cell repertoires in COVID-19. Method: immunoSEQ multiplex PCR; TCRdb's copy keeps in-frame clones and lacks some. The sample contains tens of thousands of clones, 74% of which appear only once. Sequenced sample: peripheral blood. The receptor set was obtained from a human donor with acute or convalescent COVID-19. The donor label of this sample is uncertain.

The CDR3 is CASTPAGIQGSGELFF. DNA for the CDR3: TGTGCCAGCACCCCGGCCGGCATACAGGGGTCCGGGGAGCTGTTTTTT. This chain links TRBV27 with TRBJ2-2, with 7 nucleotides matching TRBD1. The CDR3 is made up of 16 amino acids. Germline V gene lookup returns CDR1 MNHEY and CDR2 SMNVEV (reference sequence). The junction had 14 bases not matched to a gene; V was cut back by 7 bases and J by 6 bases.

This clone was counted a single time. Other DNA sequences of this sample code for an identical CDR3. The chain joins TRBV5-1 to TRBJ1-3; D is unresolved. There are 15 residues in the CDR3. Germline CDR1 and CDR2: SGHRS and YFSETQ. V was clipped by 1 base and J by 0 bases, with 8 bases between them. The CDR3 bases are TGCGCCAGCAGCTTGTCGCAGTTCTCTGGAAACACCATATATTTT. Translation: CASSLSQFSGNTIYF.

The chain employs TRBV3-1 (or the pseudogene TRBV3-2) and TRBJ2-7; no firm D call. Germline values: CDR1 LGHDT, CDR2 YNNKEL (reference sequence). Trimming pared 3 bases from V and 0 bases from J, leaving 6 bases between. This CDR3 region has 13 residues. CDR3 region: CASSHASSYEQYF. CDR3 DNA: TGTGCCAGCAGCCACGCGTCCTCCTACGAGCAGTACTTC.

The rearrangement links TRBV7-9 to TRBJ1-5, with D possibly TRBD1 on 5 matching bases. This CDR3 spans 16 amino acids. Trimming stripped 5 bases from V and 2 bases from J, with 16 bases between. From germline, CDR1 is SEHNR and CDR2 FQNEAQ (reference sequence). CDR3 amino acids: CASSGRGGKGNQPQHF. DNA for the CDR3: TGTGCCAGCAGCGGTCGGGGGGGAAAGGGCAATCAGCCCCAGCATTTT.

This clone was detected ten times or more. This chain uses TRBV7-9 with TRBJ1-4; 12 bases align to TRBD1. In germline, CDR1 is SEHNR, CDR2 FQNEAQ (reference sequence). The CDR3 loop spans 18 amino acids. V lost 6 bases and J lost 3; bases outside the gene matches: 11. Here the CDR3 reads CASSRSGDRGLSNEKLFF. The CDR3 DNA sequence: TGTGCCAGCAGTCGCTCAGGGGACAGGGGGCTTTCTAATGAAAAACTGTTTTTT.

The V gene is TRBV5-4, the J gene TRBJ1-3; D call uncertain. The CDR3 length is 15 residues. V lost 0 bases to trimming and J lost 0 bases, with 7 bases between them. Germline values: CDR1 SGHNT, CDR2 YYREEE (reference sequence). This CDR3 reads CASSLGGFSGNTIYF. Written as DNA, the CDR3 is TGTGCCAGCAGCTTGGGAGGGTTCTCTGGAAACACCATATATTTT. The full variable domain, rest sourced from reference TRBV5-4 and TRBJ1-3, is ETGVTQSPTHLIKTRGQQVTLRCSSQSGHNTVSWYQQALGQGPQFIFQYYREEENGRGNFPPRFSGLQFPNYSSELNVNALELDDSALYLCASSLGGFSGNTIYFGEGSWLTVV.

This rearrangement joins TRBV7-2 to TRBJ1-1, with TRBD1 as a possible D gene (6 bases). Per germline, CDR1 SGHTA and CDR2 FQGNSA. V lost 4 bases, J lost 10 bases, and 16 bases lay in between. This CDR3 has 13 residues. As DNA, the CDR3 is TGTGCCAGCAGCTCGTACAGGGAAGCTGCAGCTTTCTTT. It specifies CASSSYREAAAFF.

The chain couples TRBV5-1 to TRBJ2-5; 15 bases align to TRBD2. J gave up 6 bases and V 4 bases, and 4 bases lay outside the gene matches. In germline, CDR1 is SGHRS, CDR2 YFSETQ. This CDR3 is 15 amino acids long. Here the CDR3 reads CASSPGTSGGQTQYF. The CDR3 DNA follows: TGCGCCAGCAGCCCTGGGACTAGCGGGGGGCAGACCCAGTACTTC. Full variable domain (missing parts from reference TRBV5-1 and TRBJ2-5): KAGVTQTPRYLIKTRGQQVTLSCSPISGHRSVSWYQQTPGQGLQFLFEYFSETQRNKGNFPGRFSGRQFSNSRSEMNVSTLELGDSALYLCASSPGTSGGQTQYFGPGTRLLVL.

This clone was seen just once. CDR3 residues: CASSLATGSAKNIQYF. CDR3 DNA sequence: TGTGCCAGCAGCTTAGCGACAGGGTCGGCCAAAAACATTCAGTACTTC. This chain uses TRBV7-9 with TRBJ2-4; 7 bases map to TRBD1. Unmatched junction bases numbered 3, after V lost 0 bases and J lost 1 base. Germline CDR1 reads SEHNR; CDR2 reads FQNEAQ (reference sequence). The CDR3 loop spans 16 amino acids. The full variable domain, in which reference TRBV7-9 and TRBJ2-4 provide the parts outside the CDR3, is DTGVSQNPRHKITKRGQNVTFRCDPISEHNRLYWYRQTLGQGPEFLTYFQNEAQLEKSRLLSDRFSAERPKGSFSTLEIQRTEQGDSAMYLCASSLATGSAKNIQYFGAGTRLSVL.

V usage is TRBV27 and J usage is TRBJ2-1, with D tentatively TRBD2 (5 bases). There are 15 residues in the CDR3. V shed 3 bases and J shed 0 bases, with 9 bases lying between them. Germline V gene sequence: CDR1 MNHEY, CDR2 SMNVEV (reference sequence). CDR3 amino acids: CASSFVGSSYNEQFF. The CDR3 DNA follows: TGTGCCAGCAGTTTCGTGGGGAGCTCCTACAATGAGCAGTTCTTC.

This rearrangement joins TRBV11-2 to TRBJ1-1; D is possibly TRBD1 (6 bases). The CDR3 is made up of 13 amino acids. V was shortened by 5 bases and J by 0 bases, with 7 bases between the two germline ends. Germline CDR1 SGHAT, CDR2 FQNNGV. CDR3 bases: TGTGCCAGCAGCCAGGGGCTGAACACTGAAGCTTTCTTT. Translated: CASSQGLNTEAFF.

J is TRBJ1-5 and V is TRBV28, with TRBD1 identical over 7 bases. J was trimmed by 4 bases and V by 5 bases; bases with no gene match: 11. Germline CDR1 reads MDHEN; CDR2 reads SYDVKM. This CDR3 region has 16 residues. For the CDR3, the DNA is TGTGCCAGCAGTCCAGGGACAGCGAGGGGAAATCAGCCCCAGCATTTT. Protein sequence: CASSPGTARGNQPQHF.

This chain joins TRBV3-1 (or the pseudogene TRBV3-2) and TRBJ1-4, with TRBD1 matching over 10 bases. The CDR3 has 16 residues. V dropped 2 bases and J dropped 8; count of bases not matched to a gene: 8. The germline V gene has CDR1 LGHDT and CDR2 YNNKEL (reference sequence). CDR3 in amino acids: CASSQSGTGVKEKLFF. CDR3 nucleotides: TGTGCCAGCAGCCAATCCGGGACAGGGGTAAAAGAAAAACTGTTTTTT.

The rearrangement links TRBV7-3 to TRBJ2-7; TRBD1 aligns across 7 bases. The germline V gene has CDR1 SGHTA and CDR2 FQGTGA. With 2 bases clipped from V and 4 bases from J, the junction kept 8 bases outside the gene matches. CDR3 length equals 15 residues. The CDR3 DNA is TGTGCCAGCAGCTTAGTCCCGGGCAGGGGGTACGAGCAGTACTTC. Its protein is CASSLVPGRGYEQYF.

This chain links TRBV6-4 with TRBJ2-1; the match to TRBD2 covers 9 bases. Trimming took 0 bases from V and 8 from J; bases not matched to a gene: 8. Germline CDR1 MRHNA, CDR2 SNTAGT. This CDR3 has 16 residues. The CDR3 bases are TGTGCCAGCAGTGACTCCGGGGCTAGCGGGAAATATGAGCAGTTCTTC. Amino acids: CASSDSGASGKYEQFF.

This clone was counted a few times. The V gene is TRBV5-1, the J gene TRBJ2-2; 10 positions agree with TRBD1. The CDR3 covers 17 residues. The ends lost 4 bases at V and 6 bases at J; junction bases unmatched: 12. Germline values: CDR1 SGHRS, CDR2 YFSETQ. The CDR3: CASSRAGTGADAGELFF. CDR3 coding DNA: TGCGCCAGCAGCCGAGCCGGGACAGGGGCCGACGCCGGGGAGCTGTTTTTT.

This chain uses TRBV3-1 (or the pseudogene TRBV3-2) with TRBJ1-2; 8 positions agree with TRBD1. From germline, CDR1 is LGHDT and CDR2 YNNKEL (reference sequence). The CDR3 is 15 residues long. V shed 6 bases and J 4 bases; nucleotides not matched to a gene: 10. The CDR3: CASSRGTGMGYGYTF. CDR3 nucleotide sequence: TGTGCCAGCAGTAGGGGGACAGGTATGGGCTATGGCTACACCTTC.

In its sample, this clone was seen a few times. The CDR3 nucleotides are TGTGCCAGCAGCCCGACCGGACAGGGGGCTATCATCCTCCACTTT. Translated, it gives CASSPTGQGAIILHF. The J gene is TRBJ1-6, the V gene TRBV2; 11 bases agree with TRBD1. The germline gives CDR1 SNHLY, CDR2 FYNNEI. The V segment lost 6 bases and the J segment 15 bases; nucleotides outside the gene matches: 13. CDR3 size: 15 residues. Based on the CDR3 plus reference TRBV2 and TRBJ1-6, the full variable domain is EPEVTQTPSHQVTQMGQEVILRCVPISNHLYFYWYRQILGQKVEFLVSFYNNEISEKSEIFDDQFSVERPDGSNFTLKIRSTKLEDSAMYFCASSPTGQGAIILHFGNGTRLTVT.

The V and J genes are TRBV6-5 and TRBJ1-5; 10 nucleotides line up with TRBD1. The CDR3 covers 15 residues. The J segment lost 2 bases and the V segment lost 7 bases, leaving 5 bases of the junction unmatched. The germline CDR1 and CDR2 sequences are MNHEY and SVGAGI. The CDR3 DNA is TGTGCCAGCACAAGGACAGGGGGACGCAATCAGCCCCAGCATTTT. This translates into CASTRTGGRNQPQHF.

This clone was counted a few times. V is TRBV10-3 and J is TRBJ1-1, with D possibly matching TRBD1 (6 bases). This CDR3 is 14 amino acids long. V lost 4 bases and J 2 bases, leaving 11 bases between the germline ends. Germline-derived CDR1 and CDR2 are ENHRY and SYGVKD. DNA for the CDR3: TGTGCCATCAGTGGCACAGGGCACAACACTGAAGCTTTCTTT. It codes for CAISGTGHNTEAFF.

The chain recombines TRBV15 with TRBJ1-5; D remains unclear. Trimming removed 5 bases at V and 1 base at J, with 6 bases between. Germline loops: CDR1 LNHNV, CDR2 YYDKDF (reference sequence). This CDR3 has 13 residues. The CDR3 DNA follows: TGTGCCACCAGCCTTATAAGCAATCAGCCCCAGCATTTT. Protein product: CATSLISNQPQHF. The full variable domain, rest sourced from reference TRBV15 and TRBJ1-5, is DAMVIQNPRYQVTQFGKPVTLSCSQTLNHNVMYWYQQKSSQAPKLLFHYYDKDFNNEADTPDNFQSRRPNTSFCFLDIRSPGLGDTAMYLCATSLISNQPQHFGDGTRLSIL.

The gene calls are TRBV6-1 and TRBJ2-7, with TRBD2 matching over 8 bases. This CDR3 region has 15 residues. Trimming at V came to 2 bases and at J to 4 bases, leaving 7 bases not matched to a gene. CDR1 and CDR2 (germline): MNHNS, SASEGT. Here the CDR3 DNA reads TGTGCCAGCAGTGAATGGAGTAGCGGGGCTTACGAGCAGTACGTC. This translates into CASSEWSSGAYEQYV.